This TCR beta chain was found in a study of blood T cells in healthy people across ages. Study-wide results and limits: Observed TCR beta diversity per million T cells went down as age went up. This fall followed a roughly linear course with age.

This clonotype was counted only a few times. The target antigen is unknown. Donors each provided ten milliliters of peripheral blood. The V and J ends lost 6 bases and 5 bases, in that order; junction bases with no gene match: 13. The CDR3 covers 16 residues. Germline V gene data show CDR1 as MNHEY and CDR2 as SVGAGI. The second PCR ran roughly 7 to 11 cycles with a sample-barcoded 5' primer and J-beta primers. MiXCR, run by TCRdb on the 5' RACE reads, gives a single entry per CDR3 protein. The repertoire includes about 1.5 million distinct CDR3 sequences, about 42% of them detected once, and around 4% sits in the top ten.

The clonotype originates from a young woman in good health. The gene calls are TRBV6-5 and TRBJ1-2; TRBD1 matches at 9 bases. Sequencing was performed on blood. This CDR3 reads CASSRIPGQGLYGYTF. In DNA, the CDR3 is TGTGCCAGCAGCCGAATACCGGGACAGGGACTATATGGCTACACCTTC.